This TCR beta chain appears in the sequencing data of a study of shared clonotypes between healthy human individuals. Notes on the study in general: Naive subsets tended to show greater estimated richness than memory subsets.

Donors comprised healthy HIV-negative adults lacking recent acute infections or vaccinations. This clone was found once. The antigen is not known. CDR1 is MNHNS and CDR2 is SASEGT in the germline V gene. V gave up 4 bases and J gave up 7 bases; unmatched junction bases: 6. This CDR3 has 14 amino acids. Sequenced by immunoSEQ multiplex PCR; TCRdb stores in-frame clones only, minus some. The table lists more than 2 million clones, roughly 95% of them singletons. The chain links TRBV6-1 to TRBJ2-5; the match to TRBD1 covers 10 bases. The TCR comes from a man aged 18 to 29 in good health. The sample consisted of naive CD4+ T cells sorted from blood. The subset is: CD45RA+ positively selected. The CDR3 here is CASSGGTGAGTQYF. CDR3 nucleotides: TGTGCCAGCAGTGGCGGGACAGGGGCTGGGACCCAGTACTTC.